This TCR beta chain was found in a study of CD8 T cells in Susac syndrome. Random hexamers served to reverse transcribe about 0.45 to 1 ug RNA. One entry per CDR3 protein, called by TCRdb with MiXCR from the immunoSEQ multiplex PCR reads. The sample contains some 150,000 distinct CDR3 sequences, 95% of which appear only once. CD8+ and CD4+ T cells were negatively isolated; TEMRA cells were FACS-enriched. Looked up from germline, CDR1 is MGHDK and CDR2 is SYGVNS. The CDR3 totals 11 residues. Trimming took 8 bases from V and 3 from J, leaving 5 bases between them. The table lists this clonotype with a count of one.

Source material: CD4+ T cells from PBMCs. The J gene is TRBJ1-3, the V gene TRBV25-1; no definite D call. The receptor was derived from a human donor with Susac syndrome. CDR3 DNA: TGTGCCAGCCAAGTTGGAAACACCATATATTTT. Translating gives CASQVGNTIYF.